The clone carrying this T cell receptor beta chain has only one observation. The antigen is undetermined. The sample originates from a study of shared clonotypes between healthy human individuals. Overall study context: Used for every donor were three CD4 naive, three CD4 memory, two CD8 naive and one CD8 memory plate.

Trimming at V came to 0 bases and at J to 4 bases, leaving 5 bases not matched to a gene. The CDR3 spans 15 residues. Germline CDR1 and CDR2: LGHNA and YNFKEQ. Replicate PCRs run on sorted subsets employed about 220 ng DNA, tens of thousands of T cell genomes. Here immunoSEQ multiplex PCR was the method, and the copy in TCRdb shows in-frame clones only, minus some. Altogether around 1 million clones are present, approximately 76% being singletons, with the ten largest covering about 1.5%. Findings and limits, study-wide: Among donors, sharing of clonotypes was expected to be affected by sequencing depth.

The specimen was memory CD4+ T cells sorted from blood. Subset indicated: CD45RA-negative fraction. This TCR derives from a man between 18 and 29 years old in good health. The chain recombines TRBV4-2 with TRBJ2-7; 8 nucleotides agree with TRBD1. CDR3 amino acids: CASSQDRDRQYEQYF. DNA for the CDR3: TGTGCCAGCAGCCAAGACCGGGACAGGCAGTACGAGCAGTACTTC.